This TCR beta chain emerged from a study of blood T cell repertoires in COVID-19. Background on the study: Samples taken during acute and convalescent COVID-19 were collected in the United States, Italy and Spain. PBMCs, B-cell-depleted T cells, or T cells provided the cDNA or gDNA that made up the material.

As processed by the authors: Amplification of reference gene primers was used by the study to estimate nucleated cell counts. Method: immunoSEQ multiplex PCR; TCRdb's copy keeps in-frame clones and lacks some. Clonal size and the V and J genes are those of that table, whereas D and trimming came from the DNA. In the table there are roughly 380,000 clones, around 85% of which are singletons. Trimming stripped 1 base from V and 0 bases from J, with 6 bases between. The CDR3 extends over 15 amino acids. Germline CDR1 reads KGHDR; CDR2 reads SFDVKD. About this clone: Additional DNA sequences in this sample encode the identical CDR3.

The clonotype was recovered from a woman aged 18 to 35 with acute or convalescent COVID-19. Material: peripheral blood. The chain joins TRBV24-1 to TRBJ2-1; D perhaps matches TRBD1 (5 bases). CDR3 coding DNA: TGTGCCACCAGTGATTTAGACAGCTCCTACAATGAGCAGTTCTTC. This translates into CATSDLDSSYNEQFF.